This T cell receptor (beta chain) was documented in a study of T cell responses to AZD1222 COVID-19 vaccine. Study-wide results and caveats: The sample set comprised mostly white British donors with more females, and clonal diversity was possibly underestimated.

This CDR3 comprises 15 residues. Germline values: CDR1 SEHNR, CDR2 FQNEAQ (reference sequence). V gave up 2 bases and J gave up 1 base, with 11 bases separating them. Clones were sequenced by immunoSEQ multiplex PCR, and TCRdb holds only the in-frame ones, with some missing. The sample contains approximately 170,000 clones, around 85% of which appear only once. This clone was seen only a few times. Its antigen is unknown. This chain joins TRBV7-9 and TRBJ2-5; TRBD2 is a possible D gene (7 bases). The source of this sequence is an adult who received the AZD1222 COVID-19 vaccine. Sequences were derived from peripheral blood, sampled 28 days after the second AZD1222 dose. The CDR3, as DNA: TGTGCCAGCAGCTTACCCGGGGGGCTCCAAGAGACCCAGTACTTC. It translates to CASSLPGGLQETQYF.